This TCR beta chain was recovered during a study of T cell responses to AZD1222 COVID-19 vaccine. The study, taken as a whole, reports: Spike was spanned by vaccine-associated CD4 TCRs, which were dominant at 160-218 and 743-854. Spike-specific TCR repertoires showed rising breadth and depth after two AZD1222 doses.

TCRdb's copy holds only in-frame clones and misses some; the assay was immunoSEQ multiplex PCR. Of some 180,000 clones in the sample, just over 90% are singletons; the top ten hold 1.5% to 2%. A note on this clone: The antigen remains unidentified.

The CDR3 length is 15 residues. Trimming took 3 bases from V and 5 from J; bases not matched to a gene: 3. Germline CDR1 and CDR2: SGHNT and YENEEA. Material: peripheral blood, obtained 28 days after the second AZD1222 dose. The chain has TRBV11-3 and TRBJ2-2; TRBD1 matches 10 bases. The TCR comes from an adult who received the AZD1222 COVID-19 vaccine. Written as DNA, the CDR3 is TGTGCCAGCAGCTTGAGACAGGGGGCTACCGGGGAGCTGTTTTTT. This sequence encodes CASSLRQGATGELFF.